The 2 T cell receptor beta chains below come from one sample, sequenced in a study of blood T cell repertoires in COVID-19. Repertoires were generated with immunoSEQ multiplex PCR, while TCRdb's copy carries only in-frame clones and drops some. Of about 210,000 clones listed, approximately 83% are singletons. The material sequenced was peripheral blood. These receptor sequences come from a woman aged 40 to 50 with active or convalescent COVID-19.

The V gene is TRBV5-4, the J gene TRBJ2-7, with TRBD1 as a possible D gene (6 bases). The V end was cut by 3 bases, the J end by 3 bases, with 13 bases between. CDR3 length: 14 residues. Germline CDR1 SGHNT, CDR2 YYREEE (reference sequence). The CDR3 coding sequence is TGTGCCAGCAGCTCTGGGACATCAGTCTACGAGCAGTACTTC. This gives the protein CASSSGTSVYEQYF.

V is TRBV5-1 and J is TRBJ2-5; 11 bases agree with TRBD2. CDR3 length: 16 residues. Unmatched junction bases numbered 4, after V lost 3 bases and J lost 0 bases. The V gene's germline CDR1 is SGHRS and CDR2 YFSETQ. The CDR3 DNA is TGCGCCAGCAGCTCTGGGACTAGCGGAAACCAAGAGACCCAGTACTTC. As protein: CASSSGTSGNQETQYF.